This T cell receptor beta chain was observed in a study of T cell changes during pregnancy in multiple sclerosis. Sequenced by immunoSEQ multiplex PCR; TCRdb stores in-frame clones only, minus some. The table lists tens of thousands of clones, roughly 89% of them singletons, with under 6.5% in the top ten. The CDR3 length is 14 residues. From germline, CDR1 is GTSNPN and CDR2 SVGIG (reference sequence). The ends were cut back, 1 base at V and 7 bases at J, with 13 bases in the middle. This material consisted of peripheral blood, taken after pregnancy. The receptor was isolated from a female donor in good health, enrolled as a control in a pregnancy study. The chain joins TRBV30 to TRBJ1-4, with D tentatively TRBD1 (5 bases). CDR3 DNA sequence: TGTGCCTGGAGTGCCGGAGGGGAGTCTGAAAAACTGTTTTTT. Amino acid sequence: CAWSAGGESEKLFF.